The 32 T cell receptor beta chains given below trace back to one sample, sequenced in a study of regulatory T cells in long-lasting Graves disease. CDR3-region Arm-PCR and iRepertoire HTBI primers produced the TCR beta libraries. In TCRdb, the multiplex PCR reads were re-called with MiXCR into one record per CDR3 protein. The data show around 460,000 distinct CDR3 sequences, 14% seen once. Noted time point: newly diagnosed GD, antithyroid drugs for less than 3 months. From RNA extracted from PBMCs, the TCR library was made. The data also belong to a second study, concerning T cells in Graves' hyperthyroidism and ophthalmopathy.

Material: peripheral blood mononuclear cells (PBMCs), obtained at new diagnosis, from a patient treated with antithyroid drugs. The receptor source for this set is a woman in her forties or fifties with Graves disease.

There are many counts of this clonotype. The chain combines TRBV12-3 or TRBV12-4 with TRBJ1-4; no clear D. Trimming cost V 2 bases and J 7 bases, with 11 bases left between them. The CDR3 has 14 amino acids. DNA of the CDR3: TGTGCCAGCAGTTTAATGGCACTAAGTGAAAAACTGTTTTTT. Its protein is CASSLMALSEKLFF.

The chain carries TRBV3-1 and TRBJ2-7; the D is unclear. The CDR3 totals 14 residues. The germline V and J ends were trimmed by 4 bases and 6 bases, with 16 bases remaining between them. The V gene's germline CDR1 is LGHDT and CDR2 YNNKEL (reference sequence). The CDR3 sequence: CASSLLGPTTEQYF. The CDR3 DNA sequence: TGTGCCAGCAGCCTCCTCGGGCCCACTACCGAGCAGTACTTC.

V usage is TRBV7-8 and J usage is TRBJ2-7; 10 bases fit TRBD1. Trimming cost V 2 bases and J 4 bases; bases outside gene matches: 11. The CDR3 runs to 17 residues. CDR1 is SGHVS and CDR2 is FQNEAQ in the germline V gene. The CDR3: CASSLTRQGALGYEQYF. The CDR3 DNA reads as TGTGCCAGCAGCTTAACGAGACAGGGGGCGCTGGGGTACGAGCAGTACTTC.

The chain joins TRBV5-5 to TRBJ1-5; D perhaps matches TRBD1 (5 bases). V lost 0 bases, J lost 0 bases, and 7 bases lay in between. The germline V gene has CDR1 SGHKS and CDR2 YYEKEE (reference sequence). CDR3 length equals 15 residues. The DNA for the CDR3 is TGTGCCAGCAGCTTGGTACAGGCTAGCAATCAGCCCCAGCATTTT. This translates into CASSLVQASNQPQHF.

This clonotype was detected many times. For the CDR3, the DNA is TGTGCCAGCAGCTTGGGCCCCCAACCACCTTGGGACGGTGAGCAGTTCTTC. Encoded protein: CASSLGPQPPWDGEQFF. This rearrangement joins TRBV7-3 to TRBJ2-1; D might be TRBD1 or TRBD2, each matching 5 bases. Germline assignment: CDR1 SGHTA and CDR2 FQGTGA. There are 17 residues in the CDR3. V lost 3 bases and J 9 bases, leaving 24 bases between the germline ends.

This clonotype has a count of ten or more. CDR3 residues: CASSWTGDSYEQYF. CDR3 nucleotides: TGTGCCAGCAGCTGGACAGGGGACTCCTACGAGCAGTACTTC. V usage is TRBV11-2 and J usage is TRBJ2-7, with 9 bases matching TRBD1. Losses at the gene ends were 4 bases for V and 0 bases for J; bases not matched to a gene: 1. Germline values: CDR1 SGHAT, CDR2 FQNNGV. The CDR3 runs to 14 residues. Combining the CDR3 with reference TRBV11-2 and TRBJ2-7 gives the whole variable domain EAGVAQSPRYKIIEKRQSVAFWCNPISGHATLYWYQQILGQGPKLLIQFQNNGVVDDSQLPKDRFSAERLKGVDSTLKIQPAKLEDSAVYLCASSWTGDSYEQYFGPGTRLTVT.

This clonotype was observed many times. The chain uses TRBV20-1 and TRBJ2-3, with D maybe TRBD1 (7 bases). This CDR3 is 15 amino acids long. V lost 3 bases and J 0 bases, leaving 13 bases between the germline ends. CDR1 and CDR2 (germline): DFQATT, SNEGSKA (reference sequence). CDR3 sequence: CSASAGQLSTDTQYF. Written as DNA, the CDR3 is TGCAGTGCTAGCGCGGGACAGCTAAGCACAGATACGCAGTATTTT.

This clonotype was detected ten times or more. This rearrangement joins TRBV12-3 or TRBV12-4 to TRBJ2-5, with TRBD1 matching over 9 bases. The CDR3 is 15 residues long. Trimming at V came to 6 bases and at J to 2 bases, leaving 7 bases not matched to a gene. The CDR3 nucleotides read TGTGCCAGCAGCATACAGGGGGCGCGACAAGAGACCCAGTACTTC. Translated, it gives CASSIQGARQETQYF.

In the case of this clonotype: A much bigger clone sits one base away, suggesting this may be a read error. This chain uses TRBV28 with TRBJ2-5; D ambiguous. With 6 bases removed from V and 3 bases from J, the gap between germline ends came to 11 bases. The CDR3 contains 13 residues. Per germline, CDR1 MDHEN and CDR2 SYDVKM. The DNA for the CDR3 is TGTGCCAGCAGCCCCCTGGGCAAAGAGACCCAGTACTTC. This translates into CASSPLGKETQYF.

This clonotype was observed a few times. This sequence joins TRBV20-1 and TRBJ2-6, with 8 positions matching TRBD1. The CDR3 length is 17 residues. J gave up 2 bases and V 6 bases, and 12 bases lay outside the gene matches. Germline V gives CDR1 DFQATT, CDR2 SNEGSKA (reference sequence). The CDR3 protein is CSASTGDRRTGANVLTF. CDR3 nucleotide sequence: TGCAGTGCCTCCACAGGGGACAGGAGAACTGGGGCCAACGTCCTGACTTTC.

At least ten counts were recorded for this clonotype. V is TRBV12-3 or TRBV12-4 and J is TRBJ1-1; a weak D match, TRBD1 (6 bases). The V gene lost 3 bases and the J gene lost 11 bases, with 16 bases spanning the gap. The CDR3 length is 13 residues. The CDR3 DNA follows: TGTGCCAGCAGTTTTACTGTCTTGGGGGCGGCTTTCTTT. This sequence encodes CASSFTVLGAAFF.

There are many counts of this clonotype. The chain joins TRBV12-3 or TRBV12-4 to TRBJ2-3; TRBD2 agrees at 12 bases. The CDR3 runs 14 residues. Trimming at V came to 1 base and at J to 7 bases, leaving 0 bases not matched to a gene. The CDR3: CASSLGTSGNTQYF. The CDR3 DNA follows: TGTGCCAGCAGTTTAGGGACTAGCGGGAATACGCAGTATTTT.

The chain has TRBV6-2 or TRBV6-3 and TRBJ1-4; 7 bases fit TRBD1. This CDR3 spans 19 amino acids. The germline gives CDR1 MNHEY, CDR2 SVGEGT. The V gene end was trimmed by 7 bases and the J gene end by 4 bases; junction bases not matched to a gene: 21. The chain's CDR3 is CASIAHRGYETANNEKLFF. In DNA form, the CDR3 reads TGTGCCAGCATCGCCCACAGGGGATACGAAACTGCCAATAATGAAAAACTGTTTTTT.

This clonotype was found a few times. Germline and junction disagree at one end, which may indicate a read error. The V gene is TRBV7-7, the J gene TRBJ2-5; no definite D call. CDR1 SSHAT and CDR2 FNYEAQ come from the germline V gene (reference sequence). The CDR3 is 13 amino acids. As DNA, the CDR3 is TGTGCTAGCAGCCCCGAGGCCCAAGAGACCCAGTACTTC. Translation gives CASSPEAQETQYF.

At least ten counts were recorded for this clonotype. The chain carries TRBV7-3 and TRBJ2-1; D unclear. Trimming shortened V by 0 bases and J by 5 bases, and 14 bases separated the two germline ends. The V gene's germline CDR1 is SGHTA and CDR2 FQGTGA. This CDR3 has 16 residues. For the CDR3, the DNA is TGTGCCAGCAGCTTAACGCCAGGTAGTAATAACAATGAGCAGTTCTTC. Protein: CASSLTPGSNNNEQFF. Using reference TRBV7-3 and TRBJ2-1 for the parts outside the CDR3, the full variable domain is GAGVSQTPSNKVTEKGKYVELRCDPISGHTALYWYRQSLGQGPEFLIYFQGTGAADDSGLPNDRFFAVRPEGSVSTLKIQRTERGDSAVYLCASSLTPGSNNNEQFFGPGTRLTVL.

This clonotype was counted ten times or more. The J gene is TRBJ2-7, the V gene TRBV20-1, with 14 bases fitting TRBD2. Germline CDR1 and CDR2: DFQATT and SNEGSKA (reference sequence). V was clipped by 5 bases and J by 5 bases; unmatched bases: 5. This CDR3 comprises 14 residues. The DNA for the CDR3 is TGCAGTGCTGTCCCGGGACTAGCGGGGGACGAGCAGTACTTC. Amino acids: CSAVPGLAGDEQYF.

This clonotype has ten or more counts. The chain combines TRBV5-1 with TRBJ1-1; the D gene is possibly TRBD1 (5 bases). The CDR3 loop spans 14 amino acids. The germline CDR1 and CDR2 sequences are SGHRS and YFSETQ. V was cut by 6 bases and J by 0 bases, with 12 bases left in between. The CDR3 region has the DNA TGCGCCAGCACCCGGGACTTTATGAACACTGAAGCTTTCTTT. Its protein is CASTRDFMNTEAFF.

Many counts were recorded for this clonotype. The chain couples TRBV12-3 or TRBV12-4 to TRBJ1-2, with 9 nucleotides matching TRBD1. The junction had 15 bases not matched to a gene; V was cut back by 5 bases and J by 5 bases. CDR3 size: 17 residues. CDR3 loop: CASSPRQGDWTYYGYTF. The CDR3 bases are TGTGCCAGCAGTCCGCGACAGGGGGATTGGACTTATTATGGCTACACCTTC.

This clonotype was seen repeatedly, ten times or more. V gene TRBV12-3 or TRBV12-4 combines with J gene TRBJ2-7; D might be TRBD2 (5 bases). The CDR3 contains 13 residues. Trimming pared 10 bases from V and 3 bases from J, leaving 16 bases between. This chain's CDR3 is CATIRRVLYEQYF. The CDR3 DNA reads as TGTGCCACCATTAGGCGGGTACTCTACGAGCAGTACTTC.

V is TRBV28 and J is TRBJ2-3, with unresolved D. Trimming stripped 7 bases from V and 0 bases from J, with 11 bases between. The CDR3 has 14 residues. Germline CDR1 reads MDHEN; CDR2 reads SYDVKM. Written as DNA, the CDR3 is TGTGCCAGCAAGTCCGCCACTAGCACAGATACGCAGTATTTT. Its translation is CASKSATSTDTQYF.

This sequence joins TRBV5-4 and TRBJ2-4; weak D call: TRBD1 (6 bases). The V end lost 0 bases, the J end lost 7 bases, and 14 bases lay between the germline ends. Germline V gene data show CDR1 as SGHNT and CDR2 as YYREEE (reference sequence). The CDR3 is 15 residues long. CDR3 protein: CASSLATTGSNIQYF. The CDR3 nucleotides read TGTGCCAGCAGCTTGGCCACCACAGGGTCCAACATTCAGTACTTC.

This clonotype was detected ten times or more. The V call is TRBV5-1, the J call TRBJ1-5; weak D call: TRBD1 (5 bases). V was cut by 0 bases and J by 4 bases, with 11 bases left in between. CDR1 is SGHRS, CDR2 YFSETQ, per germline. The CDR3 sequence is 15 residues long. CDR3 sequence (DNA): TGCGCCAGCAGCTTGGTGGGGGAACCAAATCAGCCCCAGCATTTT. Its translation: CASSLVGEPNQPQHF.

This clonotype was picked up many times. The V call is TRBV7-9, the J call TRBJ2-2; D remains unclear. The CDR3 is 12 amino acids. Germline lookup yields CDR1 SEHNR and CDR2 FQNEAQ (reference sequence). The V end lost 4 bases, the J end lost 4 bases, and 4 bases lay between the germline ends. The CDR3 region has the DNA TGTGCCAGCAGCTACACCACCGGGGAGCTGTTTTTT. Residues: CASSYTTGELFF. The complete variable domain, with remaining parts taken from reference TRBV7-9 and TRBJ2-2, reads DTGVSQNPRHKITKRGQNVTFRCDPISEHNRLYWYRQTLGQGPEFLTYFQNEAQLEKSRLLSDRFSAERPKGSFSTLEIQRTEQGDSAMYLCASSYTTGELFFGEGSRLTVL.

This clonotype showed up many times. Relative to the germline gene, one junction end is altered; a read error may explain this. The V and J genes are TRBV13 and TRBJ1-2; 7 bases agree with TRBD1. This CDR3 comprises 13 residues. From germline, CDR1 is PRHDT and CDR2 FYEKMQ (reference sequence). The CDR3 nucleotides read TGTGCCAGCAGTTTAGAAGGGGGCGATGGCTACACCTTC. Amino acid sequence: CASSLEGGDGYTF.

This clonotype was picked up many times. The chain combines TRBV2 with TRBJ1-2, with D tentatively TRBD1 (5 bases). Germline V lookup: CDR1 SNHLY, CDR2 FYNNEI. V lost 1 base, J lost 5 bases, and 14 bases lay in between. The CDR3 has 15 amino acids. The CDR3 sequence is CASSEGGIPGYGYTF. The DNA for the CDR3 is TGTGCCAGCAGTGAAGGGGGGATACCAGGATATGGCTACACCTTC.

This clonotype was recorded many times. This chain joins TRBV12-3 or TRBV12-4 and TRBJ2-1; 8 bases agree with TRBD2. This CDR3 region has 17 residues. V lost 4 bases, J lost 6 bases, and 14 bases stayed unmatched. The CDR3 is CASSWATGLGTINEQFF. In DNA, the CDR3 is TGTGCCAGCAGTTGGGCCACGGGACTAGGGACAATCAATGAGCAGTTCTTC.

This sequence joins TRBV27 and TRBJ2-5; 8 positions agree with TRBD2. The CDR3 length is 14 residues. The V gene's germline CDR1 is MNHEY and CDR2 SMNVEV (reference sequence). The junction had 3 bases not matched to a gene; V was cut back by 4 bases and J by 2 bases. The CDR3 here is CASSWGGRQETQYF. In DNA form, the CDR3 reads TGTGCCAGCAGTTGGGGCGGGAGGCAAGAGACCCAGTACTTC.

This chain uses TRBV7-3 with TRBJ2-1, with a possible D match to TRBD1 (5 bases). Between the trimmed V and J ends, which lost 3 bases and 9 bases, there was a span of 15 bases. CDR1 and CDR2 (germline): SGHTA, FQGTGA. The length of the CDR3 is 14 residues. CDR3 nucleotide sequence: TGTGCCAGCAGCTTTGCAGGGTTTCAGGGTGAGCAGTTCTTC. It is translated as CASSFAGFQGEQFF.

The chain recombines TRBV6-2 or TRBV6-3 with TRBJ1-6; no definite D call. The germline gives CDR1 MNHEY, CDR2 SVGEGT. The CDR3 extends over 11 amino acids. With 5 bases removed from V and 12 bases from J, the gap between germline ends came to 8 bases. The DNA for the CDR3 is TGTGCCAGCAGTGGATCGATACCCCTCCACTTT. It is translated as CASSGSIPLHF.

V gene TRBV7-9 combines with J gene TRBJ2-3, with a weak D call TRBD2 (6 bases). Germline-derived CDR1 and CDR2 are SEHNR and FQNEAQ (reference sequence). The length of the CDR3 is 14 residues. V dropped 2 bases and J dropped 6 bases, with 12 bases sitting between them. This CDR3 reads CASSLPEGPDTQYF. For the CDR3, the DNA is TGTGCCAGCAGCTTACCGGAGGGCCCCGATACGCAGTATTTT.

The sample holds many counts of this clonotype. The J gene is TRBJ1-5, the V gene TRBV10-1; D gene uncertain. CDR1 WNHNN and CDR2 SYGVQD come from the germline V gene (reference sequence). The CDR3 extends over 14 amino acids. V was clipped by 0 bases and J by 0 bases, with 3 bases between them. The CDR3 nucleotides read TGCGCCAGCAGTGAGTCGAATAGCAATCAGCCCCAGCATTTT. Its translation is CASSESNSNQPQHF.

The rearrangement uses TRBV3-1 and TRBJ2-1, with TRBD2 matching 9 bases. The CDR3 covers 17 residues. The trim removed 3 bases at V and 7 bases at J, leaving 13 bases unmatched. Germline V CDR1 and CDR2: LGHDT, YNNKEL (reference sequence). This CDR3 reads CASSQSRREGQKNEQFF. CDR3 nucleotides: TGTGCCAGCAGCCAGAGTAGGCGGGAGGGCCAAAAGAATGAGCAGTTCTTC.